This T cell receptor beta chain came from a study of cytomegalovirus exposure and HLA in healthy donors. Findings and limits, study-wide: Among TCR sequences, most were rare, though some public TCRs appeared in many donors.

Sequenced by immunoSEQ multiplex PCR; TCRdb stores in-frame clones only, minus some. The sample carries about 110,000 clones, about 85% recorded once. This clone showed up just a few times. Its matching antigen is unknown. V was pared by 6 bases and J by 3 bases, with 9 bases between. Germline V lookup: CDR1 MNHEY, CDR2 SMNVEV (reference sequence). The CDR3 has 12 amino acids. This receptor was taken from a woman aged 18-29 years in good health and CMV-seronegative. The J gene is TRBJ2-7, the V gene TRBV27; D remains unclear. The source material was PBMCs. CDR3 sequence reads: CASSLSLYEQYF. The DNA for the CDR3 is TGTGCCAGCAGCCTTAGCCTCTACGAGCAGTACTTC.